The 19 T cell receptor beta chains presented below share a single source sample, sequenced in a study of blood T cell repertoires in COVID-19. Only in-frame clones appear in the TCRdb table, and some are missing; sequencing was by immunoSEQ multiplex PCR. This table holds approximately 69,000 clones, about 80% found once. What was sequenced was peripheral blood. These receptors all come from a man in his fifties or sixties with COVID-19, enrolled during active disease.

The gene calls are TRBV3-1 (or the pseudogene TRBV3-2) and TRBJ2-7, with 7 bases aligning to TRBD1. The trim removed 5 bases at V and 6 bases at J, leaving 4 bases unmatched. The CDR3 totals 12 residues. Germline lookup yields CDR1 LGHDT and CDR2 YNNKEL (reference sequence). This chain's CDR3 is CASSNRGSEQYF. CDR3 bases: TGTGCCAGCAGCAACAGGGGCAGCGAGCAGTACTTC.

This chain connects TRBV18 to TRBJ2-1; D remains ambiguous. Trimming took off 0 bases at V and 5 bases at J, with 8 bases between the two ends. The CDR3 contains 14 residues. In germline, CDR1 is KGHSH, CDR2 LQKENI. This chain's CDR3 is CASSPPSVDNEQFF. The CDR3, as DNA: TGTGCCAGCTCACCACCCTCGGTCGACAATGAGCAGTTCTTC.

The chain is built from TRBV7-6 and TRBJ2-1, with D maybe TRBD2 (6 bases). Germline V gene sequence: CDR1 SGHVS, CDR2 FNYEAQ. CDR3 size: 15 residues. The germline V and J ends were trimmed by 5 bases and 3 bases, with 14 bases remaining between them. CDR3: CASSPGAGSYNEQFF. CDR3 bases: TGTGCCAGCAGCCCTGGGGCGGGGAGCTACAATGAGCAGTTCTTC.

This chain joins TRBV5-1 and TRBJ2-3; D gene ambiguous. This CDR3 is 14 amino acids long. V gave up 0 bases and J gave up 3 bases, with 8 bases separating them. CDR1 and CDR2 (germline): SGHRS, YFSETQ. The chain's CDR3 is CASSLDQATDTQYF. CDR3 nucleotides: TGCGCCAGCAGCTTGGATCAAGCAACAGATACGCAGTATTTT.

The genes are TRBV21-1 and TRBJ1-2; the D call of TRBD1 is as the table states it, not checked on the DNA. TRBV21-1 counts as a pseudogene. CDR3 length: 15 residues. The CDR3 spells CASSKESPGYYGYTF. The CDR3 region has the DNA TGTGCCAGCAGCAAAGAGTCCCCAGGGTACTATGGCTACACCTTC.

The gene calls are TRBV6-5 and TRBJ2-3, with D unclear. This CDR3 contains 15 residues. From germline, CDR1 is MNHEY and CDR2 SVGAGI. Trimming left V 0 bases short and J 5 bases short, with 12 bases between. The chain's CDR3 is CASSYSSGPLDTQYF. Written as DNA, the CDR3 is TGTGCCAGCAGTTACTCATCCGGTCCACTAGATACGCAGTATTTT.

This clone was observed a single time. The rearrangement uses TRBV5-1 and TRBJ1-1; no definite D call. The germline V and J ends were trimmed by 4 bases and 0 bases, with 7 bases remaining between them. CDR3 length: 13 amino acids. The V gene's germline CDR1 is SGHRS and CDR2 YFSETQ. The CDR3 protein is CASSPQVNTEAFF. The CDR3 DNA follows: TGCGCCAGCAGCCCCCAGGTGAACACTGAAGCTTTCTTT.

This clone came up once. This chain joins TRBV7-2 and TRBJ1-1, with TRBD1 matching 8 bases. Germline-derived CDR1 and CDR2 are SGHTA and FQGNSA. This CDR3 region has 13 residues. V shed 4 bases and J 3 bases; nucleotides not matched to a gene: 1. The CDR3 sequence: CASSSQGDTEAFF. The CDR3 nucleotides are TGTGCCAGCAGCTCACAGGGGGACACTGAAGCTTTCTTT.

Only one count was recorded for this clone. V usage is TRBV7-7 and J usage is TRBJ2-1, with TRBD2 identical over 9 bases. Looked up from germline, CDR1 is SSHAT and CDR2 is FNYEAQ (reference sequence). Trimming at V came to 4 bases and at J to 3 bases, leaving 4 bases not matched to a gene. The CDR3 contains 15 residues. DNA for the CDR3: TGTGCCAGCAGCTATAGCGGGGGAGACTACAATGAGCAGTTCTTC. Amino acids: CASSYSGGDYNEQFF. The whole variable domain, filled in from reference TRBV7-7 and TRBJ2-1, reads GAGVSQSPRYKVTKRGQDVTLRCDPISSHATLYWYQQALGQGPEFLTYFNYEAQPDKSGLPSDRFSAERPEGSISTLTIQRTEQRDSAMYRCASSYSGGDYNEQFFGPGTRLTVL.

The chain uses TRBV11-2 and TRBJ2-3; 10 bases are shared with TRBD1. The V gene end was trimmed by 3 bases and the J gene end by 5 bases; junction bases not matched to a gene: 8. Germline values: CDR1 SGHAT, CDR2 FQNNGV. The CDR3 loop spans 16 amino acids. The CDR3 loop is CASSFAGTGVGDTQYF. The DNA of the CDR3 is TGTGCCAGCAGCTTTGCTGGGACAGGGGTTGGAGATACGCAGTATTTT. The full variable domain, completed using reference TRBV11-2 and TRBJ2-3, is EAGVAQSPRYKIIEKRQSVAFWCNPISGHATLYWYQQILGQGPKLLIQFQNNGVVDDSQLPKDRFSAERLKGVDSTLKIQPAKLEDSAVYLCASSFAGTGVGDTQYFGPGTRLTVL.

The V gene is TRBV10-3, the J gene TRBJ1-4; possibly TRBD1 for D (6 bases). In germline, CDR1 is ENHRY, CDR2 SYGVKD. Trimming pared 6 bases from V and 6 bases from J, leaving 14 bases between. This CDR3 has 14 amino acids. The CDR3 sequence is CAISRTGIDEKLFF. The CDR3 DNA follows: TGTGCCATCAGCCGTACAGGGATCGATGAAAAACTGTTTTTT.

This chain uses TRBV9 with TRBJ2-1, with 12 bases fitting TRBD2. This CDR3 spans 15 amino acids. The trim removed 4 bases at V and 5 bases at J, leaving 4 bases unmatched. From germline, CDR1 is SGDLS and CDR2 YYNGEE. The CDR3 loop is CASSPRLAGDNEQFF. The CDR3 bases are TGTGCCAGCAGCCCCCGACTAGCGGGGGACAATGAGCAGTTCTTC.

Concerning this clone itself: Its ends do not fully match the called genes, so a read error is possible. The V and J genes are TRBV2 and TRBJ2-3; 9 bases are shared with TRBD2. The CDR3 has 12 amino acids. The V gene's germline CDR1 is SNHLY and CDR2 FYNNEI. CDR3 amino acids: CATTGSGGFNSF. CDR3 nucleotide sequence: TGTGCCACCACGGGGAGCGGGGGGTTCAATTCGTTT.

Here the CDR3 reads CASSVDLAGVYNEQFF. The CDR3 nucleotides read TGTGCCAGCAGCGTAGATCTAGCGGGGGTGTACAATGAGCAGTTCTTC. This rearrangement joins TRBV9 to TRBJ2-1; 10 nucleotides match TRBD2. Germline lookup yields CDR1 SGDLS and CDR2 YYNGEE. The J segment lost 4 bases and the V segment lost 0 bases, leaving 4 bases of the junction unmatched. The CDR3 contains 16 residues.

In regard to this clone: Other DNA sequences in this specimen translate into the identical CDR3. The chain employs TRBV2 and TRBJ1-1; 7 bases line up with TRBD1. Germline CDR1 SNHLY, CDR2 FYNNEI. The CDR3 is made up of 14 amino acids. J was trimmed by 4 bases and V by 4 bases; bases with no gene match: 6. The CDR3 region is CASSVDRVGTEAFF. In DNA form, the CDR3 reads TGTGCCAGCAGTGTAGACAGGGTCGGCACTGAAGCTTTCTTT. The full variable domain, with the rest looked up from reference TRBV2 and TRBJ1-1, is EPEVTQTPSHQVTQMGQEVILRCVPISNHLYFYWYRQILGQKVEFLVSFYNNEISEKSEIFDDQFSVERPDGSNFTLKIRSTKLEDSAMYFCASSVDRVGTEAFFGQGTRLTVV.

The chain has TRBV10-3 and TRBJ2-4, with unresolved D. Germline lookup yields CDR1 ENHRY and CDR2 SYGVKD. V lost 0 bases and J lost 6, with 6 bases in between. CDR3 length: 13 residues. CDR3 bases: TGTGCCATCAGTGAGTCGATAGTAAACATTCAGTACTTC. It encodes CAISESIVNIQYF.

The CDR3 DNA is TGCGCCAGCAGCCAAGAGATTGGGGGGAGTTGGGCTGAAGCTTTCTTT. This sequence encodes CASSQEIGGSWAEAFF. The chain carries TRBV4-3 and TRBJ1-1; maybe TRBD1 (5 bases). V lost 0 bases to trimming and J lost 6 bases, with 17 bases between them. CDR1 is LGHNA and CDR2 is YSLEER in the germline V gene. The CDR3 sequence is 16 residues long.

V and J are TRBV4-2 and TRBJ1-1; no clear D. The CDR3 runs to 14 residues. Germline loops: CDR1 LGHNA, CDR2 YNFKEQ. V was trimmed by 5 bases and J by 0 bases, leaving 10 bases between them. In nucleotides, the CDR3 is TGTGCCAGCAGCTTAAGCGCAATGAACACTGAAGCTTTCTTT. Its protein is CASSLSAMNTEAFF.

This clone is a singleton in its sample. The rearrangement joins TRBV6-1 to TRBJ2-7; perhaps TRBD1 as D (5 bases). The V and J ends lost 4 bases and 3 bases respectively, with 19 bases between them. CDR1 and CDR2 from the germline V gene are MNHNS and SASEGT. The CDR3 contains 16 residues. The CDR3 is CASSGQQGPFFYEQYF. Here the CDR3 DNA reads TGTGCCAGCAGTGGACAGCAGGGTCCTTTTTTCTACGAGCAGTACTTC.